The next 26 T cell receptor beta chains were all read from a single sample in a study of shared clonotypes between healthy human individuals (dated by TCRdb to 2018 to 2021). For the CD8 naive samples, CD45RO-negative cells were positively selected for CCR7, yielding a CD45RA+CCR7+ population from which TemRA cells were excluded. The library was made by the immunoSEQ multiplex PCR assay. In TCRdb, the immuneACCESS table is reduced to in-frame sequences with V and J assigned. These tables do not hold every clone; where another copy was compared, an unresolved V gene accounts for under half, and the others remain unexplained. Within this sample are about 2 million clones, with around 96% of them counted one time only. The top ten constitute around 1.2% of the sample. Sample: naive CD8+ T cells sorted from blood. What the cell subset or site label conveys for this sample: CD45RA+CCR7+. These receptors originate from a man aged 18 to 30 in good health.

V gene TRBV29-1 combines with J gene TRBJ1-2, with D tentatively TRBD1 (6 bases). V shed 7 bases and J shed 4 bases, with 16 bases lying between them. CDR3 length: 13 amino acids. Germline CDR1 and CDR2: SQVTM and ANQGSEA. The CDR3 nucleotides are TGCAGCGCGTTGGACAGCTACCTCTATGGCTACACCTTC. Translated: CSALDSYLYGYTF.

CDR3 sequence: CASSALAGGPIGELFF. DNA of the CDR3: TGTGCCAGCAGTGCCTTAGCGGGGGGGCCTATCGGGGAGCTGTTTTTT. The genes are TRBV2 and TRBJ2-2, with 11 bases lining up with TRBD2. CDR1 is SNHLY and CDR2 is FYNNEI in the germline V gene. V lost 4 bases, J lost 7 bases, and 8 bases stayed unmatched. The CDR3 is made up of 16 amino acids.

Of note for this clone: This specimen includes other DNA sequences encoding the same CDR3. The CDR3: CASSVGGNQPQHF. Written as DNA, the CDR3 is TGTGCCAGCAGCGTTGGAGGCAATCAGCCCCAGCATTTT. This chain connects TRBV6-6 to TRBJ1-5; D is ambiguous. The CDR3 contains 13 residues. Germline V CDR1 and CDR2: MNHNY, SVGAGI (reference sequence). V was clipped by 6 bases and J by 2 bases, with 8 bases between them.

This clone showed up just once. V gene TRBV2 combines with J gene TRBJ1-5; 9 nucleotides align to TRBD1. Germline loops: CDR1 SNHLY, CDR2 FYNNEI. CDR3 length equals 14 residues. Germline trimming cut 6 bases from V and 5 bases from J; bases unmatched to any gene: 5. In nucleotides, the CDR3 is TGTGCCAGCAGGAAGGACAGGGGATATCAGCCCCAGCATTTT. It yields the protein CASRKDRGYQPQHF. The full variable domain, completed using reference TRBV2 and TRBJ1-5, is EPEVTQTPSHQVTQMGQEVILRCVPISNHLYFYWYRQILGQKVEFLVSFYNNEISEKSEIFDDQFSVERPDGSNFTLKIRSTKLEDSAMYFCASRKDRGYQPQHFGDGTRLSIL.

The chain links TRBV11-3 to TRBJ2-5; perhaps TRBD1 as D (6 bases). The germline V and J ends were trimmed by 5 bases and 5 bases, with 30 bases remaining between them. CDR3 size: 19 residues. Germline lookup yields CDR1 SGHNT and CDR2 YENEEA. In DNA form, the CDR3 reads TGTGCCAGCAGCCCCGGGGCCAGAAGCCCCAGGGGCCGCGCGGAGACCCAGTACTTC. It codes for CASSPGARSPRGRAETQYF.

CDR3 in DNA: TGTGCCTGGAGTACGAACTATGGCTACACCTTC. Protein: CAWSTNYGYTF. The chain links TRBV30 to TRBJ1-2, with D unresolved. Germline V lookup: CDR1 GTSNPN, CDR2 SVGIG (reference sequence). V was trimmed by 2 bases and J by 2 bases, leaving 3 bases between them. The CDR3 covers 11 residues. Combining the CDR3 with reference TRBV30 and TRBJ1-2 gives the whole variable domain SQTIHQWPATLVQPVGSPLSLECTVEGTSNPNLYWYRQAAGRGLQLLFYSVGIGQISSEVPQNLSASRPQDRQFILSSKKLLLSDSGFYLCAWSTNYGYTFGSGTRLTVV.

The CDR3 coding sequence is TGCGCCAGCAGTCTCTACAGGGGAACTGAAGCTTTCTTT. It encodes CASSLYRGTEAFF. The rearrangement uses TRBV10-1 and TRBJ1-1, with TRBD1 matching 7 bases. CDR3 length equals 13 residues. Trimming removed 5 bases from V and 5 bases from J; junction bases left unmatched: 5. Germline V gives CDR1 WNHNN, CDR2 SYGVQD (reference sequence).

The chain employs TRBV28 and TRBJ1-6, with no clear D. The CDR3 runs 14 residues. Germline V lookup: CDR1 MDHEN, CDR2 SYDVKM. The germline V and J ends were trimmed by 2 bases and 6 bases, with 8 bases remaining between them. CDR3 amino acids: CASSLQSLNSPLHF. The CDR3 DNA sequence: TGTGCCAGCAGTTTACAGAGCCTTAATTCACCCCTCCACTTT.

The rearrangement joins TRBV6-5 to TRBJ2-2, with 7 bases matching TRBD2. Germline values: CDR1 MNHEY, CDR2 SVGAGI. V was clipped by 0 bases and J by 6 bases; unmatched bases: 4. This CDR3 has 15 residues. CDR3 region: CASSYSGEGPGELFF. CDR3 DNA: TGTGCCAGCAGTTACTCCGGGGAGGGGCCCGGGGAGCTGTTTTTT.

This chain joins TRBV19 and TRBJ1-2; 7 nucleotides match TRBD1. The V gene's germline CDR1 is LNHDA and CDR2 SQIVND (reference sequence). The CDR3 runs 16 residues. V gave up 3 bases and J gave up 8 bases; unmatched junction bases: 15. CDR3 protein: CASSIPNEDRARGYTF. The CDR3 DNA is TGTGCCAGTAGTATCCCTAACGAAGACAGGGCTCGCGGCTACACCTTC.

V and J are TRBV4-1 and TRBJ2-3; a possible D gene is TRBD2 (6 bases). The germline CDR1 and CDR2 sequences are MGHRA and YSYEKL. Trimming cost V 0 bases and J 5 bases, with 12 bases left between them. The CDR3 is 15 residues long. The CDR3: CASSQEAGMGDTQYF. CDR3 nucleotide sequence: TGCGCCAGCAGCCAAGAGGCGGGGATGGGAGATACGCAGTATTTT.

The chain carries TRBV6-4 and TRBJ2-3; the D is unclear. This CDR3 has 11 amino acids. Germline loops: CDR1 MRHNA, CDR2 SNTAGT. Trimming shortened V by 8 bases and J by 1 base, and 4 bases separated the two germline ends. The CDR3 DNA follows: TGTGCCAGCTTTTGCACAGATACGCAGTATTTT. Its translation: CASFCTDTQYF.

The chain joins TRBV11-2 to TRBJ1-1; no clear D. CDR3 size: 13 residues. CDR1 and CDR2 from the germline V gene are SGHAT and FQNNGV. V lost 2 bases to trimming and J lost 3 bases, with 7 bases between them. CDR3 residues: CASSLYRDTEAFF. The CDR3 nucleotides are TGTGCCAGCAGCTTATATCGGGACACTGAAGCTTTCTTT.

The V call is TRBV30, the J call TRBJ1-1; D is undetermined. V was shortened by 4 bases and J by 5 bases, with 11 bases between the two germline ends. Germline loops: CDR1 GTSNPN, CDR2 SVGIG (reference sequence). This CDR3 spans 12 amino acids. The CDR3 nucleotides are TGTGCCTGGATTAGGCTTGGGACTGAAGCTTTCTTT. Protein sequence: CAWIRLGTEAFF.

The gene calls are TRBV5-1 and TRBJ2-7, with D tentatively TRBD1 or TRBD2 (5 bases each). Germline assignment: CDR1 SGHRS and CDR2 YFSETQ. The CDR3 loop spans 15 amino acids. V gave up 5 bases and J gave up 3 bases, with 18 bases separating them. The DNA of the CDR3 is TGCGCCAGCAGTTCGGGGTTAGGGACCGTCTACGAGCAGTACTTC. Protein sequence: CASSSGLGTVYEQYF.

CDR3 sequence (DNA): TGTGCCAGTAGCATACGGGACAGCTCCCCTTCGGATGAGCAGTACTTC. As protein: CASSIRDSSPSDEQYF. The chain uses TRBV19 and TRBJ2-7; 7 bases line up with TRBD1. After removal of 6 bases from V and 7 bases from J, the junction contained 18 bases not matched to a gene. In germline, CDR1 is LNHDA, CDR2 SQIVND (reference sequence). The CDR3 length is 16 residues.

The V and J genes are TRBV25-1 and TRBJ2-3; unclear D gene. Trimming took 5 bases from V and 6 from J, leaving 15 bases between them. This CDR3 is built from 14 residues. Germline CDR1 and CDR2: MGHDK and SYGVNS. The CDR3 protein is CASSTHGGLDTQYF. DNA of the CDR3: TGTGCCAGCAGTACCCATGGCGGTTTGGATACGCAGTATTTT.

The rearrangement joins TRBV6-1 to TRBJ2-4, with unresolved D. V was trimmed by 7 bases and J by 2 bases, leaving 12 bases between them. This CDR3 region has 14 residues. The germline gives CDR1 MNHNS, CDR2 SASEGT. In DNA form, the CDR3 reads TGTGCCAGCACTAGTGCGATATCCAAAAACATTCAGTACTTC. Amino acids: CASTSAISKNIQYF.

The CDR3 here is CSVGPTWTGADGYTF. The CDR3 DNA is TGCAGCGTTGGCCCAACCTGGACAGGGGCGGATGGCTACACCTTC. This chain links TRBV29-1 with TRBJ1-2, with 9 bases fitting TRBD1. CDR3 length: 15 residues. V lost 4 bases to trimming and J lost 6 bases; unmatched junction nucleotides: 12. Germline V gene lookup returns CDR1 SQVTM and CDR2 ANQGSEA.

The CDR3 DNA reads as TGTGCCAGCAGCGTCCGGGGGCTTACCTCCTACGAGCAGTACTTC. Protein product: CASSVRGLTSYEQYF. This sequence joins TRBV28 and TRBJ2-7; D might be TRBD1 or TRBD2, each matching 6 bases. The CDR3 runs 15 residues. Germline V gene data show CDR1 as MDHEN and CDR2 as SYDVKM. The germline V and J ends were trimmed by 6 bases and 0 bases, with 15 bases remaining between them.

The V gene is TRBV10-1, the J gene TRBJ1-1; 9 nucleotides line up with TRBD1. The CDR3 runs 15 residues. The J segment lost 1 base and the V segment lost 10 bases, leaving 10 bases of the junction unmatched. CDR1 and CDR2 (germline): WNHNN, SYGVQD (reference sequence). The CDR3 loop is CATKGTGIGNTEAFF. CDR3 sequence (DNA): TGCGCCACTAAGGGGACAGGGATTGGGAACACTGAAGCTTTCTTT.

The V and J genes are TRBV5-1 and TRBJ2-5, with D possibly matching TRBD2 (5 bases). Germline CDR1 is SGHRS and CDR2 is YFSETQ. Deletions cut 1 base from V and 3 bases from J, with 7 bases between. CDR3 length: 13 residues. This CDR3 is CASSLRTEETQYF. CDR3 coding DNA: TGCGCCAGCAGCTTGAGGACTGAAGAGACCCAGTACTTC.

The V and J genes are TRBV13 and TRBJ2-6, with D uncertain. The ends were cut back, 5 bases at V and 0 bases at J, with 8 bases in the middle. The CDR3 is 15 amino acids. Germline CDR1 PRHDT, CDR2 FYEKMQ (reference sequence). DNA of the CDR3: TGTGCCAGCAGCCCTTGGGGCTCTGGGGCCAACGTCCTGACTTTC. Residues: CASSPWGSGANVLTF. Looking up the rest from reference TRBV13 and TRBJ2-6 gives the full variable domain: AAGVIQSPRHLIKEKRETATLKCYPIPRHDTVYWYQQGPGQDPQFLISFYEKMQSDKGSIPDRFSAQQFSDYHSELNMSSLELGDSALYFCASSPWGSGANVLTFGAGSRLTVL.

This clone appeared once. The rearrangement joins TRBV18 to TRBJ1-2; 11 bases agree with TRBD1. The germline V gene has CDR1 KGHSH and CDR2 LQKENI. J was trimmed by 2 bases and V by 6 bases; bases with no gene match: 2. CDR3 length: 14 residues. CDR3 region: CASSGQGANYGYTF. DNA of the CDR3: TGTGCCAGCTCCGGACAGGGGGCAAACTATGGCTACACCTTC.

V usage is TRBV5-5 and J usage is TRBJ2-7, with 13 bases fitting TRBD2. The V gene's germline CDR1 is SGHKS and CDR2 YYEKEE (reference sequence). J was trimmed by 5 bases and V by 2 bases; bases with no gene match: 4. CDR3 length: 15 amino acids. The CDR3 is CASSLVTSGRNEQYF. The CDR3 coding sequence is TGTGCCAGCAGCTTAGTGACTAGCGGGAGGAACGAGCAGTACTTC.

The CDR3 loop reads CASSLGSTVDGYTF. CDR3 nucleotides: TGTGCCAGCAGCCTGGGGTCGACCGTCGATGGCTACACCTTC. The chain is built from TRBV14 and TRBJ1-2; the D is unclear. The germline V gene encodes CDR1 SGHDN and CDR2 FVKESK. Deletions cut 4 bases from V and 6 bases from J, with 15 bases between. The CDR3 runs to 14 residues.